This TCR beta chain was captured by sequencing in a study of T-cell memory formation after mild COVID-19. The V and J ends lost 2 bases and 1 base respectively, with 0 bases between them. Germline CDR1 and CDR2: LGHNA and YSLEER. The CDR3 contains 13 residues. This clonotype was counted only a few times. TCRdb reanalysed the 5' RACE reads using MiXCR and keeps one entry per CDR3 protein. This table holds roughly 620,000 distinct CDR3 sequences, approximately 19% found once. The sample consisted of PBMCs or a T cell subset sorted from them (not recorded which). J is TRBJ2-6 and V is TRBV4-3; D gene ambiguous. The source is an adult woman who had mild COVID-19 (a few samples of this study predate the infection). Cell type and time point are not known. This chain's CDR3 is CASSQSGANVLTF. CDR3 in DNA: TGCGCCAGCAGCCAATCTGGGGCCAACGTCCTGACTTTC.